A single TCR beta chain is shown here with its context. This specimen comes from a study of blood T cell repertoires in COVID-19. On the study more broadly: Some COVID-19 samples were acute and others convalescent; all came from the United States, Italy and Spain. Nucleic acid was either cDNA or gDNA, and it came from T cells, B-cell-depleted T cells, or PBMCs.

The V end was cut by 6 bases, the J end by 0 bases, with 9 bases between. The germline V gene encodes CDR1 LGHDT and CDR2 YNNKEL (reference sequence). CDR3 length: 13 amino acids. In the authors' methods: Reference gene primer amplification gave nucleated cell count estimates. Assay used: immunoSEQ multiplex PCR; TCRdb lists only in-frame clones, some missing. V and J calls plus clone size are reproduced from that table; the DNA served to infer D and trimming. Among 130,000 or so clones listed, about 85% were seen once. The sequenced sample was peripheral blood. The gene calls are TRBV3-1 (or the pseudogene TRBV3-2) and TRBJ2-7; TRBD2 is a possible D gene (6 bases). This TCR was recovered from a human donor in a cohort sampled during active COVID-19. CDR3 protein: CASSLTSSYEQYF. Written as DNA, the CDR3 is TGTGCCAGCAGTCTGACTAGCTCCTACGAGCAGTACTTC.